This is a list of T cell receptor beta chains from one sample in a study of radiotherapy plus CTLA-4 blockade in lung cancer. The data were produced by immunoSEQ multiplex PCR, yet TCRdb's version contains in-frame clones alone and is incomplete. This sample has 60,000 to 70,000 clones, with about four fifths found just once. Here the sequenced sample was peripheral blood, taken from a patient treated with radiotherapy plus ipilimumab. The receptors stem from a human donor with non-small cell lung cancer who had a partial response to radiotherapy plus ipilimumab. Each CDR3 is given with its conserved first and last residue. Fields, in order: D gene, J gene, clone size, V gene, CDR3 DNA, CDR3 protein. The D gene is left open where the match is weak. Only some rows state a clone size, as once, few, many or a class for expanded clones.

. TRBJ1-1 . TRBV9 TGTGCCAGCAGCGCCCCGGGGGGAATGAACACTGAAGCTTTCTTT CASSAPGGMNTEAFF
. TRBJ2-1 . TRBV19 TGTGCCACCCGGGGGAGCTCCTACAATGAGCAGTTCTTC CATRGSSYNEQFF
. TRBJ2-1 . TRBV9 TGTGCCAGCAGCGTAGGACCGGAGAGCTCCTACAATGAGCAGTTCTTC CASSVGPESSYNEQFF
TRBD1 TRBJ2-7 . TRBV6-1 TGTGCCAGCAGTGAGATACCAGTTGGGACAGGGTACCGCGAGCAGTACTTC CASSEIPVGTGYREQYF
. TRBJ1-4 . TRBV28 TGTGCCAGCAGTCCCCCACATACAACTAATGAAAAACTGTTTTTT CASSPPHTTNEKLFF
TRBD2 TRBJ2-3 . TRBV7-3 TGTGCCAGCAGCTTAAATAGCGGGAGCGCAGATACGCAGTATTTT CASSLNSGSADTQYF
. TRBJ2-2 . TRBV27 TGTGCCAGCAGGCTGTCGAGCTACACCGGGGAGCTGTTTTTT CASRLSSYTGELFF
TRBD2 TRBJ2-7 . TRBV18 TGTGCCAGCTCACCCGGACAGGGACTAGCGGGGCCCTACGAGCAGTACTTC CASSPGQGLAGPYEQYF
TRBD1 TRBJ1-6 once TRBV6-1 TGTGCCAGCAGTGAAGAATGGGGGACAGTCAGTAATTCACCCCTCCACTTT CASSEEWGTVSNSPLHF
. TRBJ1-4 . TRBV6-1 TGTGCCAGCAGTGTGGGGGCAGGGCCTGAAAAACTGTTTTTT CASSVGAGPEKLFF
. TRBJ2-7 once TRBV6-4 TGTGCCAGCAGTGTCCCCGGAGATGGCTTTAGCTACGAGCAGTACTTC CASSVPGDGFSYEQYF
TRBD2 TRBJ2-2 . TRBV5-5 TGTGCCAGCAGCTTGGCCGCAGGACTAGCGGGCGGGGAGCTGTTTTTT CASSLAAGLAGGELFF
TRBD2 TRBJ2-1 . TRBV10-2 TGCGCCAGCAGGACTAGCGGGAGCCCCAATGAGCAGTTCTTC CASRTSGSPNEQFF
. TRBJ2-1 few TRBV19 TGTGCCACCTCCCCCCTAGGTCTTTACAATGAGCAGTTCTTC CATSPLGLYNEQFF
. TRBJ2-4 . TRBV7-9 TGTGCCAGCAGCTTAGGGCAGGGATACAAAAACATTCAGTACTTC CASSLGQGYKNIQYF